These T cell receptor beta chains were read from a single sample in a study of blood T cell repertoires in COVID-19. The table came from immunoSEQ multiplex PCR; TCRdb's copy has only in-frame clones and leaves some out. The sample holds around 75,000 clones, approximately 85% seen once. Source material: peripheral blood. All receptors derive from an elderly woman with active or convalescent COVID-19. CDR3s include the opening cysteine and the closing phenylalanine or tryptophan.

v_call cdr3_aa
TRBV13 CASSAVAYVGQYF
TRBV4-3 CASSQVLAGGPQETQYF
TRBV29-1 CSVGGLAGYNEQFF
TRBV4-3 CASSPGLTPDTQYF
TRBV4-1 CASSRSGDGLNEKLFF
TRBV19 CASSMPRQRQGSNTEAFF
TRBV19 CASSPKGHMNTEAFF
TRBV6-4 CASSDPSQGVNYGYTF
TRBV7-2 CASSLTFGVNDEQFF
TRBV7-2 CASSLRTRKASNVLSGYTF
TRBV29-1 CSVDAGRGQYF
TRBV6-6 CASSRLAGGQNTGELFF
TRBV7-9 CASSLDMSGLTPLHF
TRBV4-3 CASSQGLNVGYEQYF
TRBV5-6 CASSLYYGGSMGETQYF
TRBV28 CASSLIGSMAGGGQTEAFF
TRBV7-6 CASSLPRDRERQPQHF
TRBV5-4 CASSSKTGVNTEAFF
TRBV14 CASSQEGELAGGSGGEYF
TRBV6-5 CASSYRRQLGQPQHF
TRBV7-2 CASSSGSGSEETQYF
TRBV4-3 CASSQEYRGNQPQHF
TRBV19 CAGEGSVTGELFF
TRBV6-6 CASSRQGQGEAGNTIYF
TRBV27 CASSRQGAAYGYTF
TRBV3-1/TRBV3-2 CASSQAPEETQYF